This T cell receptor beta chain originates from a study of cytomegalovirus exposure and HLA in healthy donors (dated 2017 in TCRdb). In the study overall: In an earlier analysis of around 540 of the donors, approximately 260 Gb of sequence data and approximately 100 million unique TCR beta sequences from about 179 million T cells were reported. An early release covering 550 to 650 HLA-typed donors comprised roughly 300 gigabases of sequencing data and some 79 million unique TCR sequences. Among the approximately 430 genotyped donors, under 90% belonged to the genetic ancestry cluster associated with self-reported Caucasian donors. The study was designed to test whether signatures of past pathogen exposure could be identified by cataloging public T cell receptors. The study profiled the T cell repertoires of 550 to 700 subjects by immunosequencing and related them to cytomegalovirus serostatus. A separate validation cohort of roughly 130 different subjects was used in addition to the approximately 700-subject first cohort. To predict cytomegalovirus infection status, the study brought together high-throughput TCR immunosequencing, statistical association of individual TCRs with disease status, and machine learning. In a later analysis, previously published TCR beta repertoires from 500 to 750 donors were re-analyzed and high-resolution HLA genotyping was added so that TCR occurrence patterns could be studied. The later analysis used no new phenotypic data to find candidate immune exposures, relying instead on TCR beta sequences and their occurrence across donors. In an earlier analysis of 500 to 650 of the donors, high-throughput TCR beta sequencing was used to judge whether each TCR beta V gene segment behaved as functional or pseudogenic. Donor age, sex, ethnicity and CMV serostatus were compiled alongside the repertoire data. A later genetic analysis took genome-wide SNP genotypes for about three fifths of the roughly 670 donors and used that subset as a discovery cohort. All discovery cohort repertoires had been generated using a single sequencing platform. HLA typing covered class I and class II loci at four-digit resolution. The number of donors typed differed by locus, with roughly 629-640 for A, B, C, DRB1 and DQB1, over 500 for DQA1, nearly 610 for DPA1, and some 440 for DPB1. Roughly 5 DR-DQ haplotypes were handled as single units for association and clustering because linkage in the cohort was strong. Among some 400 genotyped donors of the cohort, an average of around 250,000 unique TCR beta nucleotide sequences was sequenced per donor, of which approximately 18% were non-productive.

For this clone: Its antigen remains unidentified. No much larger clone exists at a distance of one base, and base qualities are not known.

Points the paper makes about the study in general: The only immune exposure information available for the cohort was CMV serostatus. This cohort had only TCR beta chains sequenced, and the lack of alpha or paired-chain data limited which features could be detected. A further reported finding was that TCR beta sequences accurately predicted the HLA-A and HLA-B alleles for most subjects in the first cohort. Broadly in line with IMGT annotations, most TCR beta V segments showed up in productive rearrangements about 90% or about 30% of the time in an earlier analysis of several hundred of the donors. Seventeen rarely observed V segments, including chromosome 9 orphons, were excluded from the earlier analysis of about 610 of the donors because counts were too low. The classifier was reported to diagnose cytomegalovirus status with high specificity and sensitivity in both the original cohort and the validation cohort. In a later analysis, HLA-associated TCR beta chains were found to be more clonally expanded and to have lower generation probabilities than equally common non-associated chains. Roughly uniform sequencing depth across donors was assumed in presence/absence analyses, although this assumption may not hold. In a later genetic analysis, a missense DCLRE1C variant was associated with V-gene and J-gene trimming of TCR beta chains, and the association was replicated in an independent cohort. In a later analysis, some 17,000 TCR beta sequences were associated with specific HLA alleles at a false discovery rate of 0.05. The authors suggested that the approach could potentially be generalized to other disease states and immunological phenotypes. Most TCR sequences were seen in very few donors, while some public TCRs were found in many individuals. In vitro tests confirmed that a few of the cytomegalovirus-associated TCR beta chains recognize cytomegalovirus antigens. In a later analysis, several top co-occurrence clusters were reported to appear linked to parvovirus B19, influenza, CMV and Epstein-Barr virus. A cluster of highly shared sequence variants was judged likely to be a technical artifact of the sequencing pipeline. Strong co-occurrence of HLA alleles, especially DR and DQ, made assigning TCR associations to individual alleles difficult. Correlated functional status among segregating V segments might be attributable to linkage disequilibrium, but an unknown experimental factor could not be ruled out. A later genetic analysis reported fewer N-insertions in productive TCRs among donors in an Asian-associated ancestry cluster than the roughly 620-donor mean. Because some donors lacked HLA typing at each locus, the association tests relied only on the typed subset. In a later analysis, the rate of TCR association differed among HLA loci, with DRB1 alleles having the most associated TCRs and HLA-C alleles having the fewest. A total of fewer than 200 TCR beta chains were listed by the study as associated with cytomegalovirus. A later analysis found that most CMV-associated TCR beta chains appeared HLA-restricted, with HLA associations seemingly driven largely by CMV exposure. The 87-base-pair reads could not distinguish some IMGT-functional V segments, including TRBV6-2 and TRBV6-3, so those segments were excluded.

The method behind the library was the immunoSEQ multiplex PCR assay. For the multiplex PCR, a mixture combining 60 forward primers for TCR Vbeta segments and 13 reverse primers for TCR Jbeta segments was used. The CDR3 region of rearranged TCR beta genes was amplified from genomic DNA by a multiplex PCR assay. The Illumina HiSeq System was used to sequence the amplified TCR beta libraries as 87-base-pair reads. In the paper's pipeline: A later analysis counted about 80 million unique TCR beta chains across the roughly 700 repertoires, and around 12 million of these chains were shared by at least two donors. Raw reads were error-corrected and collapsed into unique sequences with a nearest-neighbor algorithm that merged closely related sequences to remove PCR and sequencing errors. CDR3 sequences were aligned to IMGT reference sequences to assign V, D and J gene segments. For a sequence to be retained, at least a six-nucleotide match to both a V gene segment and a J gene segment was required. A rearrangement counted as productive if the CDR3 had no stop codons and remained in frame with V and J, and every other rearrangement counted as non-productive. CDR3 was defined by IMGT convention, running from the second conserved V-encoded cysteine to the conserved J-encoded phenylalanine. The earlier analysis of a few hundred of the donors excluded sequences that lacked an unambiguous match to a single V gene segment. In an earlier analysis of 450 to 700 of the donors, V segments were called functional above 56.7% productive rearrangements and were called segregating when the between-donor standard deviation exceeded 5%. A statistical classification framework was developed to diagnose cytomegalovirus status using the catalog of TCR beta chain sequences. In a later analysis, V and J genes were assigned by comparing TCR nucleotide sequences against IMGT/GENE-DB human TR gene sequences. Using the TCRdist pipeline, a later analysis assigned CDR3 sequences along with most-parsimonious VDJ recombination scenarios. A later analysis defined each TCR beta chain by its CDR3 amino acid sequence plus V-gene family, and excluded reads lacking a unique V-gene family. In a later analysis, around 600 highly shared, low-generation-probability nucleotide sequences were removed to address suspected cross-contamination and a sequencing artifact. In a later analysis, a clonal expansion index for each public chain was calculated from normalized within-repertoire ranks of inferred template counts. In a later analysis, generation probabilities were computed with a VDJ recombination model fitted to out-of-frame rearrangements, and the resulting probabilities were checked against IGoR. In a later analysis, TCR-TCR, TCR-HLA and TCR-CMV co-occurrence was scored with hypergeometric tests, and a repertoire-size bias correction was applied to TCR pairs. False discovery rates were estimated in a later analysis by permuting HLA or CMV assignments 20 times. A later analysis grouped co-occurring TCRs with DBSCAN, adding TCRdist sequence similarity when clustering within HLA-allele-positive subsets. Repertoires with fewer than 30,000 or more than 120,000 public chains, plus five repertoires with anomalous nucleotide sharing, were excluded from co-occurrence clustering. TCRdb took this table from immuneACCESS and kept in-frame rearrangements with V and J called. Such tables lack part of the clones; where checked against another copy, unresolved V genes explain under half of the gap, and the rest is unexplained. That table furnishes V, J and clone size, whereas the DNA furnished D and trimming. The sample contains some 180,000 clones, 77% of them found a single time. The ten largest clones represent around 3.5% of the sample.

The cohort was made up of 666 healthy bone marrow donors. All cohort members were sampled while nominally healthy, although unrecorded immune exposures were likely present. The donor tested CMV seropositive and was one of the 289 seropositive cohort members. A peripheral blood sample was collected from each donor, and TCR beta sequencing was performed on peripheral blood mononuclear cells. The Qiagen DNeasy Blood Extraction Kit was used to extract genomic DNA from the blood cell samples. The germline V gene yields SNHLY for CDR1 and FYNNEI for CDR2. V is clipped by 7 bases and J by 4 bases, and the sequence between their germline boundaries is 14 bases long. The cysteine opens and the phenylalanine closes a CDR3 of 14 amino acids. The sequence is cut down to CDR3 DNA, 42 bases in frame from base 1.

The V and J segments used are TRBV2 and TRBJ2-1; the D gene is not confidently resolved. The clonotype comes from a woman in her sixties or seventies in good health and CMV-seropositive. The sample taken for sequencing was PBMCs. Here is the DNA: TGTGCCAGCATATACGAGCGCAATTACAATGAGCAGTTCTTC. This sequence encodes CASIYERNYNEQFF.